This T cell receptor beta chain derives from a study of OX40 agonist ivuxolimab in advanced cancers. The length of the CDR3 is 11 residues. Germline V gives CDR1 DFQATT, CDR2 SNEGSKA (reference sequence). V dropped 3 bases and J dropped 7 bases, with 6 bases sitting between them. Produced via immunoSEQ multiplex PCR; TCRdb's table is partial and in-frame only. This sample carries tens of thousands of clones, roughly 94% of them seen once, and the ten largest clones take about 10%. The rearrangement uses TRBV20-1 and TRBJ2-2; D gene ambiguous. The sequenced sample was CD4+ or CD8+ T cells sorted from blood, obtained in a trial of the OX40 agonist ivuxolimab. This TCR derives from an adult with an advanced solid tumor such as melanoma, head and neck, liver or kidney cancer. CDR3 in DNA: TGCAGTGCTAGTACCAGCGGGGAGCTGTTTTTT. This codes for CSASTSGELFF.